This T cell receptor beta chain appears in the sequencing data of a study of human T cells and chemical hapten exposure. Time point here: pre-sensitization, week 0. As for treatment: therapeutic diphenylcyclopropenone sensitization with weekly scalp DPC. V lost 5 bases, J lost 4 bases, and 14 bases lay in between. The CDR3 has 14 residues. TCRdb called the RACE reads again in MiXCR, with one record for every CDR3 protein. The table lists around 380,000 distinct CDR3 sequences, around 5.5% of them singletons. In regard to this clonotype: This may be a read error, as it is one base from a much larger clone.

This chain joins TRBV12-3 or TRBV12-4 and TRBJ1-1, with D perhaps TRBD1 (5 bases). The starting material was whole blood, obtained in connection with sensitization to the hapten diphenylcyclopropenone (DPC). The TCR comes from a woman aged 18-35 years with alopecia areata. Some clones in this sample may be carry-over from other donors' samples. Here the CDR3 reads CASSPQAIGTEAFF. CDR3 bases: TGTGCCAGCAGTCCACAGGCCATTGGCACTGAAGCTTTCTTT.